Presented here are 28 T cell receptor beta chains from one specimen sequenced in a study of OX40 agonist ivuxolimab in advanced cancers. Sequenced by immunoSEQ multiplex PCR; TCRdb stores in-frame clones only, minus some. In the table there are around 70,000 clones, approximately 90% of which are singletons. The sample here was CD4+ or CD8+ T cells sorted from blood, taken in a trial of the OX40 agonist ivuxolimab. Source of these receptors: an adult with an advanced solid tumor such as melanoma, head and neck, liver or kidney cancer.

The chain employs TRBV5-1 and TRBJ2-7, with TRBD2 matching over 7 bases. CDR3 size: 15 residues. Unmatched junction bases numbered 13, after V lost 5 bases and J lost 5 bases. CDR1 SGHRS and CDR2 YFSETQ come from the germline V gene. The CDR3 region is CASRPPGGGGNEQYF. The CDR3 DNA reads TGCGCCAGCAGACCCCCAGGTGGGGGGGGAAACGAGCAGTACTTC.

The chain carries TRBV7-6 and TRBJ1-1, with TRBD1 as a possible D gene (5 bases). This CDR3 spans 16 amino acids. The germline V gene has CDR1 SGHVS and CDR2 FNYEAQ. The germline V and J ends were trimmed by 4 bases and 5 bases, with 20 bases remaining between them. The CDR3 DNA follows: TGTGCCAGCAGCTATGGGTCTGGAGGGGTAGGGACTGAAGCTTTCTTT. Its protein product is CASSYGSGGVGTEAFF.

CDR3 loop: CASSSTGTDGYTF. CDR3 nucleotides: TGCGCCAGCAGCAGCACCGGGACAGATGGCTACACCTTC. The chain couples TRBV5-1 to TRBJ1-2; TRBD1 aligns across 7 bases. The CDR3 is 13 residues long. Per germline, CDR1 SGHRS and CDR2 YFSETQ. Losses at the gene ends were 4 bases for V and 6 bases for J; bases not matched to a gene: 6.

V is TRBV13 and J is TRBJ1-1; perhaps TRBD1 as D (5 bases). The germline V gene has CDR1 PRHDT and CDR2 FYEKMQ (reference sequence). The CDR3 loop spans 13 amino acids. V lost 6 bases and J 6 bases, leaving 14 bases between the germline ends. The DNA for the CDR3 is TGTGCCAGCAGTCCGGGGGTGCACGCTGAAGCTTTCTTT. It specifies CASSPGVHAEAFF.

This chain connects TRBV10-3 to TRBJ1-5; unclear D gene. V lost 5 bases and J 4 bases, leaving 15 bases between the germline ends. The CDR3 is 15 amino acids. Per the germline V gene, CDR1 is ENHRY and CDR2 is SYGVKD. CDR3 sequence: CAISRGREGNQPQHF. The CDR3 DNA sequence: TGTGCCATCAGTCGGGGAAGGGAAGGTAATCAGCCCCAGCATTTT.

The chain has TRBV5-6 and TRBJ1-2, with D uncertain. CDR3 length equals 9 residues. The V end was cut by 4 bases, the J end by 6 bases, with 1 base between. Germline V gives CDR1 SGHDT, CDR2 YYEEEE. The CDR3 region has the DNA TGTGCCAGCAGCGATGGCTACACCTTC. Amino acid sequence: CASSDGYTF. The full variable domain, completed using reference TRBV5-6 and TRBJ1-2, is DAGVTQSPTHLIKTRGQQVTLRCSPKSGHDTVSWYQQALGQGPQFIFQYYEEEERQRGNFPDRFSGHQFPNYSSELNVNALLLGDSALYLCASSDGYTFGSGTRLTVV.

V is TRBV5-6 and J is TRBJ1-1; D possibly corresponds to TRBD1 (5 bases). The V end was cut by 0 bases, the J end by 4 bases, with 10 bases between. The CDR3 runs to 14 residues. The germline V gene has CDR1 SGHDT and CDR2 YYEEEE. The CDR3 DNA is TGTGCCAGCAGCTTGGCCGGACAACTCACTGAAGCTTTCTTT. This codes for CASSLAGQLTEAFF.

The V call is TRBV6-5, the J call TRBJ2-5; a weak D match, TRBD2 (7 bases). Trimming removed 2 bases at V and 5 bases at J, with 12 bases between. The CDR3 covers 14 residues. Germline CDR1 MNHEY, CDR2 SVGAGI. In DNA, the CDR3 is TGTGCCAGCAGTTACGAGGGGGAGGGGGAGACCCAGTACTTC. This gives the protein CASSYEGEGETQYF.

This chain connects TRBV27 to TRBJ1-2; D unresolved. CDR3 length: 15 amino acids. The V end was cut by 5 bases, the J end by 1 base, with 14 bases between. CDR1 and CDR2 from the germline V gene are MNHEY and SMNVEV (reference sequence). CDR3: CASSETPLINYGYTF. Written as DNA, the CDR3 is TGTGCCAGCAGTGAAACTCCCTTAATTAACTATGGCTACACCTTC.

The chain uses TRBV7-9 and TRBJ1-6, with 8 bases aligning to TRBD1. V was clipped by 3 bases and J by 6 bases; unmatched bases: 1. The CDR3 length is 14 residues. Germline V gene data show CDR1 as SEHNR and CDR2 as FQNEAQ (reference sequence). The CDR3 sequence: CASSFTGGNSPLHF. The DNA of the CDR3 is TGTGCCAGCAGCTTTACAGGGGGTAATTCACCCCTCCACTTT. The complete variable domain, with remaining parts taken from reference TRBV7-9 and TRBJ1-6, reads DTGVSQNPRHKITKRGQNVTFRCDPISEHNRLYWYRQTLGQGPEFLTYFQNEAQLEKSRLLSDRFSAERPKGSFSTLEIQRTEQGDSAMYLCASSFTGGNSPLHFGNGTRLTVT.

The chain combines TRBV27 with TRBJ2-7; D remains ambiguous. There are 11 residues in the CDR3. The ends were cut back, 6 bases at V and 3 bases at J, with 6 bases in the middle. The germline gives CDR1 MNHEY, CDR2 SMNVEV (reference sequence). For the CDR3, the DNA is TGTGCCAGCAGGGGCCTCTACGAGCAGTACTTC. This translates into CASRGLYEQYF.

The rearrangement uses TRBV5-4 and TRBJ2-1; 9 nucleotides agree with TRBD2. The length of the CDR3 is 15 residues. Trimming at V came to 1 base and at J to 4 bases, leaving 3 bases not matched to a gene. In germline, CDR1 is SGHNT, CDR2 YYREEE (reference sequence). CDR3 coding DNA: TGTGCCAGCAGCTTGCTGACTAGCGGTTACAATGAGCAGTTCTTC. It yields the protein CASSLLTSGYNEQFF.

V gene TRBV9 combines with J gene TRBJ2-2; no firm D call. Germline CDR1 and CDR2: SGDLS and YYNGEE. The CDR3 consists of 17 residues. V shed 2 bases and J shed 2 bases, with 16 bases lying between them. CDR3 region: CASSVHRLDLNTGELFF. The CDR3 nucleotides read TGTGCCAGCAGCGTTCATCGCCTAGACCTTAACACCGGGGAGCTGTTTTTT.

This rearrangement joins TRBV2 to TRBJ1-3, with D uncertain. Germline assignment: CDR1 SNHLY and CDR2 FYNNEI. Trimming shortened V by 5 bases and J by 8 bases, and 13 bases separated the two germline ends. The CDR3 has 13 amino acids. This chain's CDR3 is CASSWTAVDTIYF. CDR3 DNA sequence: TGTGCCAGCAGTTGGACGGCCGTAGACACCATATATTTT.

This chain links TRBV19 with TRBJ1-2; D remains unclear. The CDR3 is 16 residues long. Germline CDR1 is LNHDA and CDR2 is SQIVND (reference sequence). The V gene lost 0 bases and the J gene lost 4 bases, with 15 bases spanning the gap. This chain's CDR3 is CASSIDREGPGYGYTF. DNA for the CDR3: TGTGCCAGTAGTATAGATCGAGAAGGACCCGGCTATGGCTACACCTTC.

The J gene is TRBJ2-2, the V gene TRBV6-6; weak D call: TRBD1 (6 bases). The V and J ends lost 5 bases and 6 bases respectively, with 16 bases between them. CDR1 and CDR2 (germline): MNHNY, SVGAGI (reference sequence). This CDR3 has 15 amino acids. The chain's CDR3 is CASSNTGHNPGELFF. CDR3 sequence (DNA): TGTGCCAGCAGTAATACAGGGCACAATCCCGGGGAGCTGTTTTTT.

The CDR3 region is CASSSDREDYGYTF. The CDR3 DNA follows: TGTGCCAGCAGCTCCGACAGGGAGGACTATGGCTACACCTTC. The V gene is TRBV7-9, the J gene TRBJ1-2, with 7 bases fitting TRBD1. The CDR3 covers 14 residues. The germline V gene encodes CDR1 SEHNR and CDR2 FQNEAQ (reference sequence). J was trimmed by 3 bases and V by 4 bases; bases with no gene match: 5.

The V and J genes are TRBV7-9 and TRBJ2-3, with 10 bases matching TRBD2. The CDR3 runs 16 residues. V shed 1 base and J 4 bases; nucleotides not matched to a gene: 5. From germline, CDR1 is SEHNR and CDR2 FQNEAQ (reference sequence). The chain's CDR3 is CASSLEAGGPADTQYF. CDR3 sequence (DNA): TGTGCCAGCAGCTTAGAAGCGGGGGGGCCTGCAGATACGCAGTATTTT.

The chain joins TRBV7-9 to TRBJ1-1; TRBD1 agrees at 8 bases. With 5 bases clipped from V and 5 bases from J, the junction kept 4 bases outside the gene matches. The CDR3 is made up of 13 amino acids. CDR1 is SEHNR, CDR2 FQNEAQ, per germline (reference sequence). The CDR3 loop reads CASSVGQGTEAFF. CDR3 DNA: TGTGCCAGCAGCGTCGGACAGGGAACTGAAGCTTTCTTT.

V gene TRBV7-9 combines with J gene TRBJ2-7; the D is unclear. The V gene lost 1 base and the J gene lost 2 bases, with 9 bases spanning the gap. Germline lookup yields CDR1 SEHNR and CDR2 FQNEAQ (reference sequence). The CDR3 is 14 amino acids. The CDR3 loop is CASSLGNLPYEQYF. CDR3 nucleotide sequence: TGTGCCAGCAGCTTAGGGAACCTGCCCTACGAGCAGTACTTC.

The genes are TRBV11-3 and TRBJ2-7; D gene unclear. The CDR3 has 14 residues. Germline lookup yields CDR1 SGHNT and CDR2 YENEEA. V was trimmed by 4 bases and J by 4 bases, leaving 14 bases between them. CDR3 bases: TGTGCCAGCAGCTCCCGGAGCTCGGCTTACGAGCAGTACTTC. Its translation: CASSSRSSAYEQYF. Using reference TRBV11-3 and TRBJ2-7 for the parts outside the CDR3, the full variable domain is EAGVVQSPRYKIIEKKQPVAFWCNPISGHNTLYWYLQNLGQGPELLIRYENEEAVDDSQLPKDRFSAERLKGVDSTLKIQPAELGDSAVYLCASSSRSSAYEQYFGPGTRLTVT.

V gene TRBV11-2 combines with J gene TRBJ2-7, with D perhaps assigned TRBD1 or TRBD2 (5 bases each). V was clipped by 4 bases and J by 3 bases, with 19 bases between them. CDR1 and CDR2 from the germline V gene are SGHAT and FQNNGV. The CDR3 is made up of 16 amino acids. The CDR3 is CASSSGRGSVRYEQYF. In DNA form, the CDR3 reads TGTGCCAGCAGCTCGGGACGTGGGAGCGTACGCTACGAGCAGTACTTC. Full variable domain (rest looked up from reference TRBV11-2 and TRBJ2-7): EAGVAQSPRYKIIEKRQSVAFWCNPISGHATLYWYQQILGQGPKLLIQFQNNGVVDDSQLPKDRFSAERLKGVDSTLKIQPAKLEDSAVYLCASSSGRGSVRYEQYFGPGTRLTVT.

The chain has TRBV7-6 and TRBJ2-1, with D perhaps matching TRBD2 (6 bases). V lost 5 bases and J 7 bases, leaving 24 bases between the germline ends. CDR3 length: 17 amino acids. Germline CDR1 SGHVS, CDR2 FNYEAQ. CDR3 nucleotide sequence: TGTGCCAGCAGCCCCTGGTCGGGGGAAGACATCGGGAATGAGCAGTTCTTC. Protein: CASSPWSGEDIGNEQFF.

The chain carries TRBV7-2 and TRBJ1-1; 9 positions match TRBD1. CDR1 and CDR2 from the germline V gene are SGHTA and FQGNSA. Trimming took 5 bases from V and 0 from J; bases not matched to a gene: 7. The CDR3 is 16 residues long. DNA of the CDR3: TGTGCCAGCAGCCCGTGGACAGGGGCCATGAACACTGAAGCTTTCTTT. Protein product: CASSPWTGAMNTEAFF.

This clone showed up just a few times. Here the CDR3 DNA reads TGTGCCAGCAGCTTAGGTCCAGGGGGGACTGAAGCTTTCTTT. It yields the protein CASSLGPGGTEAFF. The chain links TRBV7-9 to TRBJ1-1; 7 bases fit TRBD1. Germline trimming cut 1 base from V and 5 bases from J; bases unmatched to any gene: 4. The CDR3 covers 14 residues. CDR1 is SEHNR and CDR2 is FQNEAQ in the germline V gene (reference sequence).

This clone was recorded a few times. This chain connects TRBV23-1 to TRBJ1-1; possible D gene TRBD1, 6 bases. TRBV23-1 is labeled an ORF, and its function is uncertain. The CDR3 has 14 amino acids. The CDR3 protein is CGTVRDITNTEAFF. The CDR3 DNA follows: TGCGGGACAGTAAGGGATATAACGAACACTGAAGCTTTCTTT.

This chain joins TRBV7-3 and TRBJ2-2; weak D call: TRBD2 (6 bases). Germline V CDR1 and CDR2: SGHTA, FQGTGA. The CDR3 has 15 amino acids. The V end lost 5 bases, the J end lost 1 base, and 11 bases lay between the germline ends. CDR3 protein: CASSPGEVNTGELFF. The CDR3 bases are TGTGCCAGCAGCCCCGGGGAGGTGAACACCGGGGAGCTGTTTTTT.

This rearrangement joins TRBV4-1 to TRBJ1-1; possibly TRBD1 for D (5 bases). CDR1 and CDR2 (germline): MGHRA, YSYEKL. Trimming left V 1 base short and J 4 bases short, with 13 bases between. The CDR3 runs 15 residues. The CDR3 DNA follows: TGCGCCAGCAGCCAAGTGGGGGGGGGAGGCACTGAAGCTTTCTTT. It translates to CASSQVGGGGTEAFF.